The rows below give T cell receptor beta chains drawn from one sample of a study of early T cells in non-severe SARS-CoV-2 infection. Each CDR3 protein gets one entry after TCRdb re-called the 5' RACE reads with MiXCR. Of 45,000 to 50,000 distinct CDR3 sequences in the sample, around 6.5% are singletons; the top ten hold less than 3.5%. The sample here was whole blood, taken at baseline. The receptors here all came from an adult who was a healthcare worker with PCR-confirmed SARS-CoV-2 infection or an uninfected control (not recorded which). Each CDR3 is given with its conserved first and last residue.

V,J,CDR3
TRBV6-5,TRBJ1-1,CTSSRVGGTEAFF
TRBV11-3,TRBJ1-6,CASSLGRQANSPLHF
TRBV5-1,TRBJ2-7,CASSPTGLSYEQYF
TRBV6-5,TRBJ1-2,CASSRSPEAYYGYTF
TRBV5-1,TRBJ1-2,CASSPIDRDRGYTF
TRBV28,TRBJ2-7,CASSGRTTYEQYF
TRBV7-2,TRBJ2-5,CASSFSLGGQETQYF
TRBV6-5,TRBJ2-1,CASSYGSGGLYNEQFF
TRBV6-7,TRBJ1-5,CASSYGGGRSNQPQHF
TRBV4-3,TRBJ2-3,CASSGPGGDTQYF
TRBV10-3,TRBJ1-5,CAISNSNQPQHF
TRBV12-5,TRBJ1-1,CASGLVLGGPEMNTEAFF
TRBV11-3,TRBJ2-2,CASSSWTGKGTGELFF
TRBV19,TRBJ2-7,CASSMVDTPKQYF
TRBV7-8,TRBJ2-3,CASSFPSGVRGTQYF
TRBV18,TRBJ2-1,CASSPDRYNEQFF
TRBV4-1,TRBJ1-1,CASSSPTGEGVAFF
TRBV10-3,TRBJ2-2,CAIENTGELFF
TRBV20-1,TRBJ2-3,CSALLGNTDTQYF
TRBV7-9,TRBJ2-5,CASSLGDRGLQETQYF
TRBV7-2,TRBJ2-3,CASSPRSGGAGTDTQYF
TRBV6-2/TRBV6-3,TRBJ1-5,CASSRLAGERMHF
TRBV5-1,TRBJ2-7,CASSRATGFSYEQYF